These T cell receptor beta chains were read from a single sample in a study of early T cells in non-severe SARS-CoV-2 infection. TCRdb re-analysed the 5' RACE reads in MiXCR, keeping a single row per CDR3 protein. This sample carries about 48,000 distinct CDR3 sequences, less than 15% of them seen once, and the ten largest clones take about a tenth. Sample: whole blood. The receptors shown here come from an adult who was a healthcare worker with PCR-confirmed SARS-CoV-2 infection or an uninfected control (not recorded which). The CDR3 runs from the conserved cysteine through the conserved F or W. The D gene is left open where the match is weak. The size field is filled for only some rows; it gives once, few, many or a size class.

TRBV7-9	TRBJ2-1	14	-	many	CASSLTISYNEQFF	TGTGCCAGCAGCTTGACGATCTCCTACAATGAGCAGTTCTTC
TRBV7-9	TRBJ2-1	16	-	-	CASSLGDGSSYNEQFF	TGTGCCAGCAGCTTGGGCGACGGTAGCTCCTACAATGAGCAGTTCTTC
TRBV5-1	TRBJ1-1	15	TRBD1	few	CASRRQGGLNTEAFF	TGCGCCAGCAGGAGACAGGGAGGATTGAACACTGAAGCTTTCTTT
TRBV30	TRBJ1-1	13	-	-	CAWSVNRETEAFF	TGTGCCTGGAGTGTAAACAGGGAAACTGAAGCTTTCTTT
TRBV6-5	TRBJ1-2	17	-	many	CASSYDGPAASNYGYTF	TGTGCCAGCAGTTACGACGGCCCCGCAGCCTCTAACTATGGCTACACCTTC
TRBV18	TRBJ2-6	18	TRBD2	many	CASSPTSGRVSGANVLTF	TGTGCCAGCTCACCGACTAGCGGGAGGGTCTCTGGGGCCAACGTCCTGACTTTC
TRBV19	TRBJ1-5	16	-	many	CASSIEIRISNQPQHF	TGTGCCAGTAGTATAGAAATCCGGATTAGCAATCAGCCCCAGCATTTT
TRBV7-9	TRBJ1-1	11	-	many	CASSPGTEAFF	TGTGCCAGCAGCCCCGGGACAGAAGCTTTCTTT
TRBV7-9	TRBJ2-7	14	-	many	CASSVRDGSYEQYF	TGTGCCAGCAGCGTCCGGGACGGCTCCTACGAGCAGTACTTC
TRBV30	TRBJ1-2	15	-	few	CAWSDDRLLTYGYTF	TGTGCCTGGAGTGATGACAGGTTACTTACCTATGGCTACACCTTC
TRBV29-1	TRBJ1-1	15	TRBD1	few	CSVNKMTGMNTEAFF	TGCAGCGTTAACAAGATGACAGGGATGAACACTGAAGCTTTCTTT
TRBV29-1	TRBJ2-2	13	-	-	CSVDRDHTGELFF	TGCAGCGTTGATAGGGACCACACCGGGGAGCTGTTTTTT
TRBV20-1	TRBJ2-1	15	TRBD1	many	CSAMSGTGTYNEQFF	TGCAGTGCTATGAGCGGGACAGGGACCTACAATGAGCAGTTCTTC
TRBV28	TRBJ1-1	14	TRBD1	few	CASREGQGGTEAFF	TGTGCCAGCAGGGAGGGACAGGGTGGCACTGAAGCTTTCTTT
TRBV2	TRBJ2-7	13	TRBD2	-	CASSEGLASEQYF	TGTGCCAGCAGTGAAGGACTAGCTTCCGAGCAGTACTTC
TRBV7-2	TRBJ2-3	14	-	few	CASSSTRSSDTQYF	TGTGCCAGCAGTTCGACTAGATCCTCTGATACGCAGTATTTT
TRBV11-2	TRBJ2-7	15	-	many	CASSFGYGSPYEQYF	TGTGCCAGCAGCTTTGGGTACGGGTCCCCCTACGAGCAGTACTTC
TRBV30	TRBJ1-6	15	-	many	CACKGTSGTDSPLHF	TGTGCCTGCAAGGGAACTTCGGGGACGGATTCACCCCTCCACTTT
TRBV20-1	TRBJ2-2	15	TRBD2	-	CSARVAGTNTGELFF	TGCAGTGCTAGAGTAGCGGGGACGAACACCGGGGAGCTGTTTTTT
TRBV14	TRBJ1-3	16	-	many	CASSQGLGISGNTIYF	TGTGCCAGCAGCCAAGGTCTGGGGATCTCTGGAAACACCATATATTTT
TRBV6-1	TRBJ1-1	14	-	few	CASRDRASGTEAFF	TGTGCCAGCAGGGACCGGGCAAGCGGAACTGAAGCTTTCTTT
TRBV3-1	TRBJ2-7	15	-	many	CASSPTGTSTYEQYF	TGTGCCAGCAGCCCTACGGGGACCTCCACCTACGAGCAGTACTTC
TRBV5-5	TRBJ2-7	14	-	many	CASSLGQGSDEQYF	TGTGCCAGCAGCTTGGGGCAGGGGTCCGACGAGCAGTACTTC
TRBV18	TRBJ1-1	15	-	few	CASSPAVEWDTEAFF	TGTGCCAGCTCACCCGCGGTAGAGTGGGACACTGAAGCTTTCTTT